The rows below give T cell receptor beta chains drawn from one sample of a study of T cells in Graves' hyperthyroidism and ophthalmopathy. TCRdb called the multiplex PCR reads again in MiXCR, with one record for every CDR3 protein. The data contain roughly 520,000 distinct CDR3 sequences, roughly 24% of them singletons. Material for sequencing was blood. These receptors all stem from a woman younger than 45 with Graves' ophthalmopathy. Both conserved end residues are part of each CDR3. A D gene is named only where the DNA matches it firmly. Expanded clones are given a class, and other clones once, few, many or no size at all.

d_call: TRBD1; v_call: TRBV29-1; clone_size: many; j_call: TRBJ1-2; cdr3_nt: TGCAGCGTTGGCGCAGGGGGAGCTAACTATGGCTACACCTTC; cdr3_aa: CSVGAGGANYGYTF
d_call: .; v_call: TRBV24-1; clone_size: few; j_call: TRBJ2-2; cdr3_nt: TGTGCCACCAGTGATCTCGCTAGAACGAACACCGGGGAGCTGTTTTTT; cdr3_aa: CATSDLARTNTGELFF
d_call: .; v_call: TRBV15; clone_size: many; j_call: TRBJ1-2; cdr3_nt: TGTGCCACCAGCAGAGATGGCAGTGGGAGCTATGGCTACACCTTC; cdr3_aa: CATSRDGSGSYGYTF
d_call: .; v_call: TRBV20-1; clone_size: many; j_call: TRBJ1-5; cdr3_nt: TGCAGTGCTAGAGGGGGAGGATACGGGAATCAGCCCCAGCATTTT; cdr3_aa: CSARGGGYGNQPQHF
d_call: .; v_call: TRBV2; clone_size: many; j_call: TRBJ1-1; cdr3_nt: TGTGCCAGGTCGAAGGAGTGGGGGTCGGGCACTGAAGCTTTCTTT; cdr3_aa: CARSKEWGSGTEAFF
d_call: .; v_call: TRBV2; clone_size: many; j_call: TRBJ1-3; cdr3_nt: TGTGCCAGTACCGGGCCCCTCTCTGGAAACACCATATATTTT; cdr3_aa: CASTGPLSGNTIYF
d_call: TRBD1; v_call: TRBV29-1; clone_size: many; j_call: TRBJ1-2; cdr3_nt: TGCAGCGTCGGGGACAGCTCTAACTATGGCTACACCTTC; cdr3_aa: CSVGDSSNYGYTF
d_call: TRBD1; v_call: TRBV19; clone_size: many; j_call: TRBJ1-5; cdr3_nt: TGTGCCAGTAGTATAGGACAGGGGTTGCAGCCCCAGCATTTT; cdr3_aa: CASSIGQGLQPQHF
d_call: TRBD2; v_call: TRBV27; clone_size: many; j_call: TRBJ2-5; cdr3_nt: TGTGCCAGCAGTCGAGAAAGCGGGAGGCAGGAGACCCAGTACTTC; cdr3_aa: CASSRESGRQETQYF
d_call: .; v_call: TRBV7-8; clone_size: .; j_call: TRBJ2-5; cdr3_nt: TGTGCCAGCAGCTTGGGCGTTAGGGAGGAGACCCAGTACTTC; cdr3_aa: CASSLGVREETQYF
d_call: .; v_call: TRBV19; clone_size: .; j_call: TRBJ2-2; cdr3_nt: TGTGCCAGTAGTCCCCATTGGTTCGGGGAGCTGTTTTTT; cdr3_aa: CASSPHWFGELFF
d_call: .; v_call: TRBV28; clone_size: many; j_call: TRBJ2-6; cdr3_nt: TGTGCCAGCAGTTGTTACCACCACTCTGGGGCCAACGTCCTGACTTTC; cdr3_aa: CASSCYHHSGANVLTF
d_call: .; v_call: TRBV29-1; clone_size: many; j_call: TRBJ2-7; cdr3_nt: TGCAGCACGAGACGGGAAGACTCCTACGAGCAGTACTTC; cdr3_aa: CSTRREDSYEQYF
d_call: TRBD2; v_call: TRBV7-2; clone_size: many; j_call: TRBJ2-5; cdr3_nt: TGTGCCAGCAGCATGGGACTAGCGGGGGGGTTGGAGACCCAGTACTTC; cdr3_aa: CASSMGLAGGLETQYF
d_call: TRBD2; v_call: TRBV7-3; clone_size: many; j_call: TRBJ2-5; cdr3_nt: TGTGCCAGCAGCCGTAGCGGGGGGTACCAAGAGACCCAGTACTTC; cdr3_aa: CASSRSGGYQETQYF
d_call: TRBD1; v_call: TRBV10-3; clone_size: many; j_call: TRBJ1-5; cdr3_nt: TGTGCCATCAGTGAGTCAGGGAGACAGGGAAGCCAGCCCCAGCATTTT; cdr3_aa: CAISESGRQGSQPQHF
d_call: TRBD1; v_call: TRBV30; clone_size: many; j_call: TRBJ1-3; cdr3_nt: TGTGCCTGGAGAGAAACCGGGACAGGGAGCCCCGCCATATATTTT; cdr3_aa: CAWRETGTGSPAIYF
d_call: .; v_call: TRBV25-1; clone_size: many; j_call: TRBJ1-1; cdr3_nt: TGTGCCAGCTCCGACATTTCAACAAACACTGAAGCTTTCTTT; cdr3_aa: CASSDISTNTEAFF
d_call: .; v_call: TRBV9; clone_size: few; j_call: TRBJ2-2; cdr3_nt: TGTGCCAGCAGCGTGGGGGCACGATCGAACACCGGGGAGCTGTTTTTT; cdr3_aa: CASSVGARSNTGELFF
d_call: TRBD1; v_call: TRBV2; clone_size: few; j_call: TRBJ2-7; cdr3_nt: TGTGCCAGCAGTGAAGGACGGGACAGGGGGTACGCTGGGTACGAGCAGTACTTC; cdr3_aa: CASSEGRDRGYAGYEQYF
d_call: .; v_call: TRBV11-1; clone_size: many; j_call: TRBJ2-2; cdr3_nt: TGTGCCAGCAGCCCATGGGCGACCGGGGAGCTGTTTTTT; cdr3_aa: CASSPWATGELFF
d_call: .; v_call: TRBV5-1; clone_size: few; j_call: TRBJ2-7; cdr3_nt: TGCGCCAGCAGCTTGGGAGTACAGCGGTTCTACGAGCAGTACTTC; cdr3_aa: CASSLGVQRFYEQYF
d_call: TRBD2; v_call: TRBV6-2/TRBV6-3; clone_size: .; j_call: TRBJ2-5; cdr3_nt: TGTGCCAGCAGTCAGTGGACTAGCGGGGATCCAGAGACCCAGTACTTC; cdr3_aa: CASSQWTSGDPETQYF
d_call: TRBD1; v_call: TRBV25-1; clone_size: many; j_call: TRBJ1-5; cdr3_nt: TGTGCCAGCAGCTGCAATCGACAGGGAAAATATCAGCCCCAGCATTTT; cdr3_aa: CASSCNRQGKYQPQHF
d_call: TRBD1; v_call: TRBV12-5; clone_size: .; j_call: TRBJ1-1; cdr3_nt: TGTGCTAGTGGTTTGGGTACGGGGAGGCCCGGGACAGATGACAACACTGAAGCTTTCTTT; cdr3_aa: CASGLGTGRPGTDDNTEAFF
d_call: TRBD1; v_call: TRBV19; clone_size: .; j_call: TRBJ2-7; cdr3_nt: TGTGCCAGTGCCGGGACAGGTACCTACGAGCAGTACTTC; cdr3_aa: CASAGTGTYEQYF
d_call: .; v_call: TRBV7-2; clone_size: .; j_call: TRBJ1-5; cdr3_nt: TGTGCCAGCAGCTTAGGGGGGGCCAGTCAGCCCCAGCATTTT; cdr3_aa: CASSLGGASQPQHF
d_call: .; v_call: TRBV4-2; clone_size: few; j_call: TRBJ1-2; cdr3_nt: TGTGCCAGCAGCCAAACCCCGGGGGGTCCTAACTATGGCTACACCTTC; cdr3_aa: CASSQTPGGPNYGYTF
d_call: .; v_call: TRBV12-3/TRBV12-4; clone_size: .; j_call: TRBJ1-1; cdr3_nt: TGTGCCAGCAGTGAAATGCAACCCAGGGCGAACACTGAAGCTTTCTTT; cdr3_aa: CASSEMQPRANTEAFF